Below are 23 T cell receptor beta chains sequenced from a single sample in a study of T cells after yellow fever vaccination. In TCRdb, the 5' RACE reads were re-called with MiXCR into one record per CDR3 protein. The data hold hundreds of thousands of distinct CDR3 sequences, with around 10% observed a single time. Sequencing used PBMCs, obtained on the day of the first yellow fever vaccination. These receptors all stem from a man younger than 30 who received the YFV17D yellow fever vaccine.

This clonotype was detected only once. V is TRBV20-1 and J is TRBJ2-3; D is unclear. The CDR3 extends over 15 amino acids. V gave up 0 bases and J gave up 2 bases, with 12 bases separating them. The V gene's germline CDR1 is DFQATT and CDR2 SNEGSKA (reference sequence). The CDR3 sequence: CSARDRRSPTDTQYF. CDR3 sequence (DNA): TGCAGTGCTAGAGATCGTAGGTCTCCCACAGATACGCAGTATTTT.

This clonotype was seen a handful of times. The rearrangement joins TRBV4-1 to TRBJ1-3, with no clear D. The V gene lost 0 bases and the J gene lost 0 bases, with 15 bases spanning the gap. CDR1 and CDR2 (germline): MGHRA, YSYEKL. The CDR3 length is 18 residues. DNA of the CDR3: TGCGCCAGCAGCCAAGATCCCCCTGGACGGCACTCTGGAAACACCATATATTTT. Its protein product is CASSQDPPGRHSGNTIYF.

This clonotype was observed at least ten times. The CDR3 loop reads CASSATGGTGYTF. The CDR3 DNA sequence: TGTGCCAGCAGCGCTACAGGGGGCACAGGCTACACCTTC. The rearrangement uses TRBV7-2 and TRBJ1-2; 9 nucleotides line up with TRBD1. The germline gives CDR1 SGHTA, CDR2 FQGNSA. CDR3 length equals 13 residues. V dropped 5 bases and J dropped 8; count of bases not matched to a gene: 6.

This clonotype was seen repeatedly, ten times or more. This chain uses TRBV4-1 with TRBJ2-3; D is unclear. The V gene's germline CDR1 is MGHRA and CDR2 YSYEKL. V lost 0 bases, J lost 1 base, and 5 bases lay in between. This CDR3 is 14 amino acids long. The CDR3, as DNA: TGCGCCAGCAGCCAAGACGGTCGCACAGATACGCAGTATTTT. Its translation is CASSQDGRTDTQYF.

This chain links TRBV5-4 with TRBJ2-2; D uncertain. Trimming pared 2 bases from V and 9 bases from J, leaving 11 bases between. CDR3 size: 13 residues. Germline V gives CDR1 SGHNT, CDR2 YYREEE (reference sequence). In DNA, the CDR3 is TGTGCCAGCAGCTTATTTCTTTCGAGGGAGCTGTTTTTT. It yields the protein CASSLFLSRELFF.

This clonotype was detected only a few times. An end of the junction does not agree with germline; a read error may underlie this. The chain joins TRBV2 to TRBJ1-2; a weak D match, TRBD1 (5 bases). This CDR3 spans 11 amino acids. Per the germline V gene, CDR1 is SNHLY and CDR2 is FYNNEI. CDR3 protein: CASTGIRDFHF. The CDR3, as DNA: TGTGCCAGCACGGGGATCCGGGACTTTCACTTC.

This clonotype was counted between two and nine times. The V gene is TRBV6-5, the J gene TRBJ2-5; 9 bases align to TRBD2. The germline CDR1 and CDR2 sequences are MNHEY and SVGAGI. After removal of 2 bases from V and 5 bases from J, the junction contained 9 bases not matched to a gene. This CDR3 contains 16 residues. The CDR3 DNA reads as TGTGCCAGCAGTTACGATGGCGGGGGGGCGTTGGAGACCCAGTACTTC. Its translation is CASSYDGGGALETQYF.

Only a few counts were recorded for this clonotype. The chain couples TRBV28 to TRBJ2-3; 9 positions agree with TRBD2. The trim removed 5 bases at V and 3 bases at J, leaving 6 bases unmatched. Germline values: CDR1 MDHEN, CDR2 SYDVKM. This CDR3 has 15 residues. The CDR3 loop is CASSRLAGATDTQYF. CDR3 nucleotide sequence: TGTGCCAGCAGTAGATTAGCGGGGGCAACAGATACGCAGTATTTT.

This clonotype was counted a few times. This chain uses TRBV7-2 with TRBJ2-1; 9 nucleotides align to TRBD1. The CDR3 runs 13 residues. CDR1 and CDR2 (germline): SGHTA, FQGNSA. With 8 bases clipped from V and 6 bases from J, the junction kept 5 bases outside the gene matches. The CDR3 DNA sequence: TGTGCCAGCGATAGACAGGGGGGCAATGAGCAGTTCTTC. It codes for CASDRQGGNEQFF.

DNA for the CDR3: TGTGCCAGCAGTGAAGGTGGTAACTTACACCAGTTCTTC. Protein: CASSEGGNLHQFF. J is TRBJ2-1 and V is TRBV2; D is uncertain. Deletions cut 1 base from V and 13 bases from J, with 14 bases between. CDR1 is SNHLY and CDR2 is FYNNEI in the germline V gene. This CDR3 is built from 13 residues.

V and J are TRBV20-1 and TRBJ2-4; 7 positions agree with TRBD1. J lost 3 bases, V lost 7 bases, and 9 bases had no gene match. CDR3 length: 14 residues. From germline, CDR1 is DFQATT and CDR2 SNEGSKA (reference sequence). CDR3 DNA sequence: TGCAGTGTATCAGGGGGAACGGGCAAAAACATTCAGTACTTC. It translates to CSVSGGTGKNIQYF.

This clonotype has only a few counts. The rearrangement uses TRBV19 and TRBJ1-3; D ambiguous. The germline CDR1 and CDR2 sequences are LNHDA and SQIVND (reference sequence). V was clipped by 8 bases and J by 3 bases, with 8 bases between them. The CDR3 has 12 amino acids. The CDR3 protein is CASYAGGNTIYF. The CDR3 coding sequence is TGTGCCAGTTATGCAGGTGGAAACACCATATATTTT.

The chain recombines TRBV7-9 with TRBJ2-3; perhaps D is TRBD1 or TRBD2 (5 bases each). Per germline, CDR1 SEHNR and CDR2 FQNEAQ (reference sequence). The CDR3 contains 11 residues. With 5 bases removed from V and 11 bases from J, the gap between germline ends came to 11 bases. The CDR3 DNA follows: TGTGCCAGCAGCCTGGGGACCAAGCAGTATTTT. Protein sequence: CASSLGTKQYF.

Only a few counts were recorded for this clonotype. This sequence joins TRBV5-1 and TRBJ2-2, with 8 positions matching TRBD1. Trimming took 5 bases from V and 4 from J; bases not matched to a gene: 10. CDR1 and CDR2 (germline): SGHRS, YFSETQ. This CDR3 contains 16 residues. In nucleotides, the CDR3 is TGCGCCAGCAGGAAGACAGGGGTAGTGAGCACCGGGGAGCTGTTTTTT. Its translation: CASRKTGVVSTGELFF.

Here the CDR3 reads CASSPIPVTNSPLHF. CDR3 in DNA: TGTGCCAGCTCACCAATACCAGTGACTAATTCACCCCTCCACTTT. V usage is TRBV18 and J usage is TRBJ1-6; no clear D gene. The CDR3 contains 15 residues. CDR1 KGHSH and CDR2 LQKENI come from the germline V gene. V lost 2 bases and J 6 bases, leaving 11 bases between the germline ends.

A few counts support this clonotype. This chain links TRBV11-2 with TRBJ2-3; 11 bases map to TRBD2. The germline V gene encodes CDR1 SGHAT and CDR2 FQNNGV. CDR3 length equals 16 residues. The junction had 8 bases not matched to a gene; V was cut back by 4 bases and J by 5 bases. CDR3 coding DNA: TGTGCCAGCAGCTCGTCTAGCGGGGGGTTGAGAGATACGCAGTATTTT. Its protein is CASSSSSGGLRDTQYF.

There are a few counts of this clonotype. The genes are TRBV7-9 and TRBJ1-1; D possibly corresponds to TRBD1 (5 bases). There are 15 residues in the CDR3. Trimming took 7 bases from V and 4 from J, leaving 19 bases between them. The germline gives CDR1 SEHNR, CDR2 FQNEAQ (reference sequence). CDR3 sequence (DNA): TGTGCCAGCATCCCAGGCAGGGAGGAGGGCACTGAAGCTTTCTTT. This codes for CASIPGREEGTEAFF.

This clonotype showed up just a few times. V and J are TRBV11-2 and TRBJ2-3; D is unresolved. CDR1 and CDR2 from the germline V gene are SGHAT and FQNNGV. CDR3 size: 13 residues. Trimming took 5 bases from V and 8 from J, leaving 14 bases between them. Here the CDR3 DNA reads TGTGCCAGCAGCCCCGACACCGAGGCTACGCAGTATTTT. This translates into CASSPDTEATQYF.

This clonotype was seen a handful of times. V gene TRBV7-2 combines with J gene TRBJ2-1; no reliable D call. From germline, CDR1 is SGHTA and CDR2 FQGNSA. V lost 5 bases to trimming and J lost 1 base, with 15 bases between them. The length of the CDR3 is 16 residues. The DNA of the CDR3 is TGTGCCAGCAGCCCCGGGTCGCCTCATTCCTACAATGAGCAGTTCTTC. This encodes CASSPGSPHSYNEQFF.

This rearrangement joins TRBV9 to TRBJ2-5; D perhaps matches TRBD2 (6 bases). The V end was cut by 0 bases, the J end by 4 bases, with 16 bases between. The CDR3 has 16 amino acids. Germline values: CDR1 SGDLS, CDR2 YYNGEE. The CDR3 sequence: CASSVGRVWGRETQYF. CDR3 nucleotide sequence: TGTGCCAGCAGCGTAGGGAGGGTTTGGGGTAGAGAGACCCAGTACTTC.

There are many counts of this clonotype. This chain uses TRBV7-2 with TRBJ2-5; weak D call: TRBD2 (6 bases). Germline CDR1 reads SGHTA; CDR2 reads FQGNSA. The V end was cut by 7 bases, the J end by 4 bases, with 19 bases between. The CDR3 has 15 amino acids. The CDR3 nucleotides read TGTGCCAGCACCACCAGGGCGGGGTTAGGAGAGACCCAGTACTTC. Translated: CASTTRAGLGETQYF. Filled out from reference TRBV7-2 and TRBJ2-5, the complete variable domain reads GAGVSQSPSNKVTEKGKDVELRCDPISGHTALYWYRQSLGQGLEFLIYFQGNSAPDKSGLPSDRFSAERTGGSVSTLTIQRTQQEDSAVYLCASTTRAGLGETQYFGPGTRLLVL.

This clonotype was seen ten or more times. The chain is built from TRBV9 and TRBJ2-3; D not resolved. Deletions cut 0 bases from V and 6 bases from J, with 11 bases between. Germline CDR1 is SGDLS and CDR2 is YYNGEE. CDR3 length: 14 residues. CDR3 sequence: CASSVESRADTQYF. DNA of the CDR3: TGTGCCAGCAGCGTAGAATCTCGAGCCGATACGCAGTATTTT.

The DNA for the CDR3 is TGCAGTGCTAGGACAGGGGTAACGGGCAATGAGCAGTTCTTC. Translating gives CSARTGVTGNEQFF. The chain employs TRBV20-1 and TRBJ2-1; 8 positions agree with TRBD1. The CDR3 runs 14 residues. The germline gives CDR1 DFQATT, CDR2 SNEGSKA (reference sequence). The ends lost 3 bases at V and 6 bases at J; junction bases unmatched: 7.